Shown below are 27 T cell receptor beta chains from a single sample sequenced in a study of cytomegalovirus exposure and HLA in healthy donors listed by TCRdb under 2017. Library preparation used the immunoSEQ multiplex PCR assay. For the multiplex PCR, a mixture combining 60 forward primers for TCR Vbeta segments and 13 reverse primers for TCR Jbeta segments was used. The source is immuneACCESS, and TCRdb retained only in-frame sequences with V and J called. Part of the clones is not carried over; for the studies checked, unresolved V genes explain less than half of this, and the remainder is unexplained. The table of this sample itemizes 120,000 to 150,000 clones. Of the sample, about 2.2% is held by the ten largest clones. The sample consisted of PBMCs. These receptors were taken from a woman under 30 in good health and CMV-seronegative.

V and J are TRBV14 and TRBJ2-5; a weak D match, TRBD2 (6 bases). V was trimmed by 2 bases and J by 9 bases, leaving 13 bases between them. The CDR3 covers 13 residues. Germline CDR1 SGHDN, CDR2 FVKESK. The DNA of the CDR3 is TGTGCCAGCAGCCAAAAAAGGCGGGACTCCCAGTACTTC. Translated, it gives CASSQKRRDSQYF.

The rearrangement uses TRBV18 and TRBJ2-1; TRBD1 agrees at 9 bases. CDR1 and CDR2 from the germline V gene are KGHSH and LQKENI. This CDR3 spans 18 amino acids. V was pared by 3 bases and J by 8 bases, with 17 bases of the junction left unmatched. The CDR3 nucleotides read TGTGCCAGCTCACCCCAAACCCCTGGACAGGGGAGTCGCCATGAGCAGTTCTTC. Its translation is CASSPQTPGQGSRHEQFF. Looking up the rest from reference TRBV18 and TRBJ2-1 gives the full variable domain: NAGVMQNPRHLVRRRGQEARLRCSPMKGHSHVYWYRQLPEEGLKFMVYLQKENIIDESGMPKERFSAEFPKEGPSILRIQQVVRGDSAAYFCASSPQTPGQGSRHEQFFGPGTRLTVL.

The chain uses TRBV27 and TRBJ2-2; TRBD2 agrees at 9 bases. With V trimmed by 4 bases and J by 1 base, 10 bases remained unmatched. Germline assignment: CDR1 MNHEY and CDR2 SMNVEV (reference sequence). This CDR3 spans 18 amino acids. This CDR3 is CASSSTSGPSMNTGELFF. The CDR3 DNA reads TGTGCCAGCAGTTCTACTAGCGGGCCCTCGATGAACACCGGGGAGCTGTTTTTT.

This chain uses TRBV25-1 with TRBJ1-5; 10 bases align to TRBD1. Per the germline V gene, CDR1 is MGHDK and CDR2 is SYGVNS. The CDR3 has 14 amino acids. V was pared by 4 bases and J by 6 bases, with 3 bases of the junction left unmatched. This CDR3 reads CASSGTGGGQPQHF. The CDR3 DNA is TGTGCCAGCAGTGGGACAGGGGGAGGTCAGCCCCAGCATTTT.

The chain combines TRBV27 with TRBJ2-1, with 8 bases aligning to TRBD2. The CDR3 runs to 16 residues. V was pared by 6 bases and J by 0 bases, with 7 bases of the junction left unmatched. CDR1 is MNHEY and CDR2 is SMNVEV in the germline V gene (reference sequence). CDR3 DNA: TGTGCCAGCAGATTTACTAGCGGAAGCTCCTACAATGAGCAGTTCTTC. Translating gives CASRFTSGSSYNEQFF.

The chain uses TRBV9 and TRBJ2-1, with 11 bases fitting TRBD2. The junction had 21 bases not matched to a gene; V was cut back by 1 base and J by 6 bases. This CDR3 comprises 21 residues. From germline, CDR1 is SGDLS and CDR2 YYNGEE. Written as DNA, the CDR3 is TGTGCCAGCAGCGTAAGTTTGGTTAGCGGGAGGGCCTCGTCCTCAGCCAATGAGCAGTTCTTC. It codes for CASSVSLVSGRASSSANEQFF.

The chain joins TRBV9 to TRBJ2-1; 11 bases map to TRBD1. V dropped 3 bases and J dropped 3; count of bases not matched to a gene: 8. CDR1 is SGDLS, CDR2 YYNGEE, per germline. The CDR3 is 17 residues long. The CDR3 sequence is CASSASGTGGFYNEQFF. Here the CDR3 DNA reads TGTGCCAGCAGCGCCTCCGGGACAGGGGGTTTCTACAATGAGCAGTTCTTC.

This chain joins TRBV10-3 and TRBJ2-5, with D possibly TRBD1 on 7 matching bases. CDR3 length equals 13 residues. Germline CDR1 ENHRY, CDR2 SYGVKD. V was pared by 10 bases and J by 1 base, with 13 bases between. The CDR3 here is CATHQGGQETQYF. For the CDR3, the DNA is TGTGCCACCCACCAGGGGGGCCAAGAGACCCAGTACTTC.

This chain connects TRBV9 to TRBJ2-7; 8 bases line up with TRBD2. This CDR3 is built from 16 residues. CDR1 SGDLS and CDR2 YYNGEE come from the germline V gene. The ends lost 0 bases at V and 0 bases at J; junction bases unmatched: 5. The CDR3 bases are TGTGCCAGCAGCGTAGGTCCGGGGGGGAGCTCCTACGAGCAGTACTTC. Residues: CASSVGPGGSSYEQYF.

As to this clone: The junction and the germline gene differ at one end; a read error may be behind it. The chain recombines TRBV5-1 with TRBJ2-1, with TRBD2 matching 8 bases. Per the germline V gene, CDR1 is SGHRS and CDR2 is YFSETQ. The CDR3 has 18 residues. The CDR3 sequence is CASSPTLGGRSPYSEQFF. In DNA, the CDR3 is TGCGCCAGCAGCCCTACCCTAGGCGGGAGGAGTCCCTACAGTGAGCAGTTCTTC.

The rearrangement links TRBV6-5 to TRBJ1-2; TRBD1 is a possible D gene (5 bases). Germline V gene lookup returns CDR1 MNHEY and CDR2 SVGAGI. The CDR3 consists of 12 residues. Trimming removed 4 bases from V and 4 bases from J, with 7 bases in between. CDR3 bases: TGTGCCAGCAGTTTGGACACCTATGGCTACACCTTC. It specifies CASSLDTYGYTF.

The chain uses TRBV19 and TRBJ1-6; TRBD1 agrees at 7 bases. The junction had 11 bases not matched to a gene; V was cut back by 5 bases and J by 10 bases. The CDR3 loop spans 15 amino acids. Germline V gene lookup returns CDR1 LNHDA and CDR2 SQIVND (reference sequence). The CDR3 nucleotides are TGTGCCAGTAGTCCCTGGACAGGAGGCTACTCACCCCTCCACTTT. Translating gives CASSPWTGGYSPLHF.

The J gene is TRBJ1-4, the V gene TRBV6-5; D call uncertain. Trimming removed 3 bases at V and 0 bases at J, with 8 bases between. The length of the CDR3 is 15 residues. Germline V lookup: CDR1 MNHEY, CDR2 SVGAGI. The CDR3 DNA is TGTGCCAGCAGTTATTCGATAGCAACTAATGAAAAACTGTTTTTT. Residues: CASSYSIATNEKLFF.

Written as DNA, the CDR3 is TGTGCCAGCATGGAATTAGCATCAGTACAAGAGACCCAGTACTTC. Encoded protein: CASMELASVQETQYF. This chain connects TRBV11-2 to TRBJ2-5; D not resolved. The ends were cut back, 7 bases at V and 2 bases at J, with 17 bases in the middle. This CDR3 spans 15 amino acids. Looked up from germline, CDR1 is SGHAT and CDR2 is FQNNGV.

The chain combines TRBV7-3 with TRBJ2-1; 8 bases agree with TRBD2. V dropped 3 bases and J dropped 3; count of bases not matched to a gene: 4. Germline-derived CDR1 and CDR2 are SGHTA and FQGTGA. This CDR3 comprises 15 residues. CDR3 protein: CASSFREGGYNEQFF. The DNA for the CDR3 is TGTGCCAGCAGCTTTCGGGAGGGAGGCTACAATGAGCAGTTCTTC.

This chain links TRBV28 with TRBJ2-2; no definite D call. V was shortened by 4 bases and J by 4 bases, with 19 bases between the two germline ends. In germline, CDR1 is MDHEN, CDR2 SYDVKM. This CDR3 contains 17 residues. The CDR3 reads CASSSSSTELSTGELFF. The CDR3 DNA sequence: TGTGCCAGCAGTTCCTCATCTACAGAGCTTAGCACCGGGGAGCTGTTTTTT. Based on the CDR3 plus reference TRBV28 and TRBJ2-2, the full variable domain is DVKVTQSSRYLVKRTGEKVFLECVQDMDHENMFWYRQDPGLGLRLIYFSYDVKMKEKGDIPEGYSVSREKKERFSLILESASTNQTSMYLCASSSSSTELSTGELFFGEGSRLTVL.

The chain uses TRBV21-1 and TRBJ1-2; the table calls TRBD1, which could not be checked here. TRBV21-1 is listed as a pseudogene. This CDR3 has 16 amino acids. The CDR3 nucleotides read TGTGCCAGCAGCATCGGATACAGGGGGTGCGGCTATGGCTACACCTTC. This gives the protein CASSIGYRGCGYGYTF.

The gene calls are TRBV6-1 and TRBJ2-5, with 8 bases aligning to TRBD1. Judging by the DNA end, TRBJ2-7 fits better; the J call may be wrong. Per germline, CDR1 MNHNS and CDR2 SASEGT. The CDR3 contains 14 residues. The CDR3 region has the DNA TGTGCCAGCACCCCGACAGGGGACAGCTACGAGCAGTACTTC. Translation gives CASTPTGDSYEQYF.

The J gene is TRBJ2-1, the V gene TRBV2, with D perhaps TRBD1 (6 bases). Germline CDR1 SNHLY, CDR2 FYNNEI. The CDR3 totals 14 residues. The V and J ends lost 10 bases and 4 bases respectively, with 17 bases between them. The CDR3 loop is CAIPGVLRYNEQFF. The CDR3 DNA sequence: TGTGCCATCCCAGGGGTACTTAGATACAATGAGCAGTTCTTC. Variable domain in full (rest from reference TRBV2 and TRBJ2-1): EPEVTQTPSHQVTQMGQEVILRCVPISNHLYFYWYRQILGQKVEFLVSFYNNEISEKSEIFDDQFSVERPDGSNFTLKIRSTKLEDSAMYFCAIPGVLRYNEQFFGPGTRLTVL.

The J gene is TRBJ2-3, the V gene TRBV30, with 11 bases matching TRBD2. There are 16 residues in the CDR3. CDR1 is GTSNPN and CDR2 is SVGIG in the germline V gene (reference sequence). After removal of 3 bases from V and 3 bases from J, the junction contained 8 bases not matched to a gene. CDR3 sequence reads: CAWSRLAGISTDTQYF. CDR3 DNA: TGTGCCTGGAGCAGACTAGCGGGAATTTCTACAGATACGCAGTATTTT.

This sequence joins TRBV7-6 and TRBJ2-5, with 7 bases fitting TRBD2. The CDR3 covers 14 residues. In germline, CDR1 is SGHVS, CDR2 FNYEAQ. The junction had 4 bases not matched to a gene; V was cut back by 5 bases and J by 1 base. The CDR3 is CASSQGLIQETQYF. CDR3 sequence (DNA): TGTGCCAGCAGCCAGGGACTAATCCAAGAGACCCAGTACTTC. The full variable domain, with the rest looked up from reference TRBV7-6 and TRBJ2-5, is GAGVSQSPRYKVTKRGQDVALRCDPISGHVSLYWYRQALGQGPEFLTYFNYEAQQDKSGLPNDRFSAERPEGSISTLTIQRTEQRDSAMYRCASSQGLIQETQYFGPGTRLLVL.

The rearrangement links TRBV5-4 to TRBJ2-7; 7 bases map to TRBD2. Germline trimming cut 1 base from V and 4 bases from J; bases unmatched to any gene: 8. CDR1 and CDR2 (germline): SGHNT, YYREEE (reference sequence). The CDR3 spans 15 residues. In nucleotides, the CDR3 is TGTGCCAGCAGCTTGTGGACTCGCGGGAGTTACGAGCAGTACTTC. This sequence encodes CASSLWTRGSYEQYF.

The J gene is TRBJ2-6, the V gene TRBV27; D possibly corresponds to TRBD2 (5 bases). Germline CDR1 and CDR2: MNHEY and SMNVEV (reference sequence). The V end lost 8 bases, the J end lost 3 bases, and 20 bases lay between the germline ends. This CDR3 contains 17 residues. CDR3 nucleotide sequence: TGTGCCAGCTCCCCCCCCCGGAGGCGATGTGGGGCCAACGTCCTGACTTTC. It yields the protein CASSPPRRRCGANVLTF.

CDR3 in DNA: TGTGCCACCCCGGACAGGGGCAGCTACAATGAGCAGTTCTTC. Translating gives CATPDRGSYNEQFF. The chain is built from TRBV2 and TRBJ2-1; 9 nucleotides line up with TRBD1. There are 14 residues in the CDR3. CDR1 SNHLY and CDR2 FYNNEI come from the germline V gene. Germline trimming cut 10 bases from V and 3 bases from J; bases unmatched to any gene: 7. Drawing the rest from reference TRBV2 and TRBJ2-1, the complete variable domain is EPEVTQTPSHQVTQMGQEVILRCVPISNHLYFYWYRQILGQKVEFLVSFYNNEISEKSEIFDDQFSVERPDGSNFTLKIRSTKLEDSAMYFCATPDRGSYNEQFFGPGTRLTVL.

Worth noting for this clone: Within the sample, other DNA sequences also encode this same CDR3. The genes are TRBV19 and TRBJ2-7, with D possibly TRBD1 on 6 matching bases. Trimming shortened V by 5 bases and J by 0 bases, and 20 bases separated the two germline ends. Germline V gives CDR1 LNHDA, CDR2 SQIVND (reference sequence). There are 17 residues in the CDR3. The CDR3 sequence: CASSAHPGQGHSYEQYF. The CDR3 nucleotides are TGTGCCAGTAGTGCTCACCCGGGGCAGGGGCACTCCTACGAGCAGTACTTC.

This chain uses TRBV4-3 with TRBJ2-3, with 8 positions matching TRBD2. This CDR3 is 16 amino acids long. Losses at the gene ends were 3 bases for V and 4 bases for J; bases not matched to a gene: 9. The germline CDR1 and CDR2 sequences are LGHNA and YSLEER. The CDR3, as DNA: TGCGCCAGCAGCCATGGAGCGGGAGCCCCCCCAGATACGCAGTATTTT. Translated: CASSHGAGAPPDTQYF.

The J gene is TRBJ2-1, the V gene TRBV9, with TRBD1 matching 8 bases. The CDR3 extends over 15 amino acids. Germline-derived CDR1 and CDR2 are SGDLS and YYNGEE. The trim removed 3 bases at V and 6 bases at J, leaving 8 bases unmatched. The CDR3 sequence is CASSAGQGDVNEQFF. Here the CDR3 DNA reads TGTGCCAGCAGCGCCGGACAGGGAGACGTCAATGAGCAGTTCTTC. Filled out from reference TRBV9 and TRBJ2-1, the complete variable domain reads DSGVTQTPKHLITATGQRVTLRCSPRSGDLSVYWYQQSLDQGLQFLIQYYNGEERAKGNILERFSAQQFPDLHSELNLSSLELGDSALYFCASSAGQGDVNEQFFGPGTRLTVL.